A selection of T cell receptor beta chains follows, all from one sample in a study of early T cells in non-severe SARS-CoV-2 infection. One entry per CDR3 protein, called by TCRdb with MiXCR from the 5' RACE reads. The table shows fewer than 35,000 distinct CDR3 sequences, with roughly 4.3% occurring only once. Sequenced material: whole blood. The receptor set was obtained from an adult who was a healthcare worker with PCR-confirmed SARS-CoV-2 infection or an uninfected control (not recorded which). Each CDR3 is given with its conserved first and last residue. D genes are given only for firm matches. Size is stated for part of the rows, as once, few or many counts, or as a class when the clone is expanded.

V gene	D gene	J gene	clone size	CDR3 protein	CDR3 DNA
TRBV29-1	-	TRBJ2-1	large	CSGGPGEGQDNEQFF	TGCAGCGGTGGTCCTGGGGAAGGGCAGGACAATGAGCAGTTCTTC
TRBV4-1	TRBD2	TRBJ2-1	many	CASSQVGTSGSNEQFF	TGCGCCAGCAGCCAAGTAGGGACTAGCGGGAGTAATGAGCAGTTCTTC
TRBV13	-	TRBJ1-1	many	CASSLGRQGTEAFF	TGTGCCAGCAGCTTAGGCCGGCAGGGCACTGAAGCTTTCTTT
TRBV19	-	TRBJ1-2	many	CASANRVANYGYTF	TGTGCCAGCGCAAACAGGGTAGCTAACTATGGCTACACCTTC
TRBV6-4	-	TRBJ2-3	many	CASSEEDTDTQYF	TGTGCCAGCAGTGAAGAAGACACAGATACGCAGTATTTT
TRBV4-2	TRBD2	TRBJ2-3	few	CASSQAWGGGPYTQYF	TGTGCCAGCAGCCAAGCATGGGGGGGAGGGCCGTATACGCAGTATTTT
TRBV4-1	-	TRBJ1-2	few	CASSLGPGVNYGYTF	TGCGCCAGCAGCCTCGGACCCGGGGTTAACTATGGCTACACCTTC
TRBV12-3/TRBV12-4	-	TRBJ1-6	many	CASRNTWTDGALWLPLHF	TGTGCCAGCAGGAACACCTGGACGGACGGGGCCTTGTGGTTACCCCTCCACTTT
TRBV19	-	TRBJ1-1	many	CASSETTANTEAFF	TGTGCCAGTAGTGAAACGACAGCGAACACTGAAGCTTTCTTT
TRBV24-1	TRBD1	TRBJ2-2	many	CATSDWDRGRTGELFF	TGTGCCACCAGTGATTGGGACAGGGGGAGGACCGGGGAGCTGTTTTTT
TRBV29-1	TRBD2	TRBJ2-4	many	CSVEAGANIQYF	TGCAGCGTAGAGGCGGGAGCGAACATTCAGTACTTC
TRBV5-1	-	TRBJ1-2	many	CASSSSGAANYGYTF	TGCGCCAGCAGCTCATCAGGGGCAGCTAACTATGGCTACACCTTC
TRBV5-1	TRBD1	TRBJ1-5	many	CASSLTPTGSNQPQHF	TGCGCCAGCAGCTTGACCCCGACAGGGAGCAATCAGCCCCAGCATTTT
TRBV20-1	-	TRBJ1-2	many	CSARDYRTERISGYTF	TGCAGTGCTAGAGATTACAGGACAGAGAGGATCTCTGGCTACACCTTC
TRBV4-3	TRBD2	TRBJ2-1	many	CASSQTLQREGGYEQFF	TGCGCCAGCAGCCAGACCCTCCAGCGGGAGGGCGGCTATGAGCAGTTCTTC
TRBV20-1	-	TRBJ2-7	-	CSARALGLYYEQYF	TGCAGTGCTAGAGCGTTAGGGCTTTACTACGAGCAGTACTTC
TRBV12-3/TRBV12-4	-	TRBJ1-1	many	CASREGAMNTEAFF	TGTGCCAGCAGGGAAGGTGCCATGAACACTGAAGCTTTCTTT
TRBV10-3	TRBD1	TRBJ2-2	medium-sized	CAIKGTANTGELFF	TGTGCCATCAAGGGGACAGCGAACACCGGGGAGCTGTTTTTT
TRBV20-1	TRBD2	TRBJ2-1	many	CSARPIAGDYNEQFF	TGCAGTGCTAGACCAATAGCGGGAGATTACAATGAGCAGTTCTTC
TRBV28	-	TRBJ2-1	many	CASSPIPRGELVNEQFF	TGTGCCAGCAGTCCCATCCCAAGAGGGGAATTGGTCAATGAGCAGTTCTTC
TRBV7-8	TRBD1	TRBJ2-5	many	CASSLLEKDRGWTQYF	TGTGCCAGCAGCTTGCTTGAGAAGGACAGGGGATGGACCCAGTACTTC
TRBV7-9	-	TRBJ2-5	many	CASSFQDTYQETQYF	TGTGCCAGCAGCTTCCAGGACACCTATCAAGAGACCCAGTACTTC
TRBV20-1	TRBD1	TRBJ2-2	many	CSARDPGQGYGELFF	TGCAGTGCTAGGGATCCGGGACAGGGGTACGGGGAGCTGTTTTTT
TRBV6-2/TRBV6-3	-	TRBJ1-2	many	CASSLQLNYGYTF	TGTGCCAGCAGTCTACAACTGAACTATGGCTACACCTTC
TRBV7-2	-	TRBJ2-7	many	CASSLDSPEQYF	TGTGCCAGCAGCTTAGACTCCCCCGAGCAGTACTTC
TRBV4-2	TRBD1	TRBJ1-1	many	CASSPQTGGSSEAFF	TGTGCCAGCAGCCCTCAGACAGGGGGCTCTTCTGAAGCTTTCTTT
TRBV11-2	-	TRBJ2-1	-	CASSTSGPSSYNEQFF	TGTGCCAGCAGCACCTCTGGGCCGAGCTCCTACAATGAGCAGTTCTTC
TRBV5-5	-	TRBJ2-5	many	CASSFQFAGVQGTQYF	TGTGCCAGCAGCTTTCAGTTTGCAGGGGTTCAGGGGACCCAGTACTTC
TRBV28	-	TRBJ2-7	few	CASSGAGTEYEQYF	TGTGCCAGCAGCGGGGCTGGGACGGAGTACGAGCAGTACTTC
TRBV7-2	TRBD2	TRBJ2-1	few	CASRGLSEGEQFF	TGTGCCAGCAGGGGACTAAGCGAGGGTGAGCAGTTCTTC
TRBV15	TRBD1	TRBJ2-2	many	CATSREQGIGELFF	TGTGCCACCAGCAGAGAACAGGGGATCGGGGAGCTGTTTTTT
TRBV28	-	TRBJ2-2	many	CASSFTWENTGELFF	TGTGCCAGCAGTTTTACCTGGGAAAACACCGGGGAGCTGTTTTTT
TRBV6-4	-	TRBJ1-5	-	CASSQDSYQPQHF	TGTGCCAGCAGTCAAGACAGCTATCAGCCCCAGCATTTT
TRBV30	-	TRBJ1-2	many	CAWSRGNYGYTF	TGTGCCTGGAGCCGGGGCAACTATGGCTACACCTTC
TRBV6-4	TRBD2	TRBJ2-3	many	CASSDGRATDTQYF	TGTGCCAGCAGTGACGGGAGGGCCACAGATACGCAGTATTTT
TRBV4-1	-	TRBJ2-3	many	CASSQVLARGSTDTQYF	TGCGCCAGCAGCCAAGTTCTGGCTAGAGGTAGCACAGATACGCAGTATTTT
TRBV12-3/TRBV12-4	-	TRBJ2-5	many	CASSPGELMGETQYF	TGTGCCAGCAGTCCAGGGGAATTAATGGGGGAGACCCAGTACTTC
TRBV3-1	-	TRBJ2-1	many	CASSQVGVGNEQFF	TGTGCCAGCAGCCAAGTGGGCGTTGGGAATGAGCAGTTCTTC
TRBV12-3/TRBV12-4	-	TRBJ1-4	many	CASSKGPPRNEKLFF	TGTGCCAGCAGCAAAGGACCGCCAAGAAATGAAAAACTGTTTTTT
TRBV11-2	TRBD2	TRBJ2-3	many	CASSLPRASGSLTDTQYF	TGTGCCAGCAGCCTACCACGTGCTAGCGGGAGCCTAACAGATACGCAGTATTTT
TRBV7-2	-	TRBJ1-6	few	CASSTRSEGFNSPLHF	TGTGCCAGCAGCACCCGAAGTGAGGGGTTTAATTCACCCCTCCACTTT
TRBV5-1	TRBD1	TRBJ2-7	many	CASSPRPGGLYEQYF	TGCGCCAGCAGCCCAAGGCCAGGGGGTTTATACGAGCAGTACTTC
TRBV20-1	-	TRBJ2-2	few	CSARDEVTGELFF	TGCAGTGCTAGAGATGAGGTCACCGGGGAGCTGTTTTTT
TRBV28	-	TRBJ2-4	many	CASSDTFGAKNIQYF	TGTGCCAGCAGTGACACGTTCGGGGCCAAAAACATTCAGTACTTC
TRBV5-1	TRBD2	TRBJ2-3	-	CASSSGGREYF	TGCGCCAGCAGCTCAGGCGGGAGGGAGTATTTT
TRBV9	-	TRBJ2-5	many	CASSVDSFETQYF	TGTGCCAGCAGCGTAGACTCTTTCGAGACCCAGTACTTC
TRBV14	-	TRBJ2-2	many	CASSRVGGELFF	TGTGCCAGCAGCCGCGTGGGCGGGGAGCTGTTTTTT
TRBV5-5	-	TRBJ1-5	many	CASSPHSGQPQHF	TGTGCCAGCAGTCCACATTCCGGGCAGCCCCAGCATTTT
TRBV19	-	TRBJ1-5	-	CASRLQGDQQPQHF	TGTGCCAGTAGACTCCAGGGCGATCAACAGCCCCAGCATTTT
TRBV7-2	TRBD2	TRBJ2-4	many	CASSSMQGASGRSDRRAKNIQYF	TGTGCCAGCAGCTCAATGCAGGGTGCTAGCGGGAGGTCCGACAGAAGAGCCAAAAACATTCAGTACTTC
TRBV7-6	TRBD2	TRBJ2-7	medium-sized	CASSLGLASTYEQYF	TGTGCCAGCAGCTTAGGACTAGCGTCGACCTACGAGCAGTACTTC
TRBV7-8	-	TRBJ1-1	many	CASSFTGSPTEAFF	TGTGCCAGCAGCTTTACAGGGTCGCCGACTGAAGCTTTCTTT
TRBV5-4	TRBD1	TRBJ2-2	many	CASSSGGRDGELFF	TGTGCCAGCAGCTCAGGGGGACGGGACGGGGAGCTGTTTTTT